The rows below give T cell receptor beta chains drawn from one sample of a study of CD8 T cells in ankylosing spondylitis. From the 5' RACE reads, TCRdb called clonotypes with MiXCR, one entry per CDR3 protein. Of about 340,000 distinct CDR3 sequences in the sample, about 15% were seen once. The sequenced sample was blood, either unsorted or a sorted T cell fraction (not recorded which). The receptors shown here come from a male donor with ankylosing spondylitis or in good health (not recorded which). The CDR3 runs from the conserved cysteine through the conserved F or W. D genes are given only for firm matches. Size is omitted from some rows. Given values are once, few, many or a class for expanded clones.

clone size: few
J gene: TRBJ2-7
V gene: TRBV10-3
D gene: TRBD1
CDR3 DNA: TGTGCCTCCAGTGGAGGGGGGACAGGGGCCTACGAGCAGTACTTC
CDR3 protein: CASSGGGTGAYEQYF

clone size: once
J gene: TRBJ2-7
V gene: TRBV2
D gene: NA
CDR3 DNA: TGTGCCAGCAGTGATGACTCCCGATACGAGCAGTACTTC
CDR3 protein: CASSDDSRYEQYF

clone size: few
J gene: TRBJ2-3
V gene: TRBV5-5
D gene: NA
CDR3 DNA: TGTGCCGTCTCCGCTGCTAGCACAGATACGCAGTATTTT
CDR3 protein: CAVSAASTDTQYF

clone size: few
J gene: TRBJ2-3
V gene: TRBV4-1
D gene: NA
CDR3 DNA: TGCGCCAGCAGCCACCAAAGGCAGGGGTTCGGAGATACGCAGTATTTT
CDR3 protein: CASSHQRQGFGDTQYF

clone size: many
J gene: TRBJ2-3
V gene: TRBV14
D gene: NA
CDR3 DNA: TGTGCCAGCAGCCAAGAGTGGGGCGGCACAGATACGCAGTATTTT
CDR3 protein: CASSQEWGGTDTQYF

clone size: NA
J gene: TRBJ2-5
V gene: TRBV5-6
D gene: NA
CDR3 DNA: TGTGCCAGCAGCTGGGGCCGTACCCTATGGGAAGAGACCCAGTACTTC
CDR3 protein: CASSWGRTLWEETQYF

clone size: NA
J gene: TRBJ1-3
V gene: TRBV9
D gene: NA
CDR3 DNA: TGTGCCAGCAGCGTAACAGGCGGAGGAAACACCATATATTTT
CDR3 protein: CASSVTGGGNTIYF

clone size: NA
J gene: TRBJ1-1
V gene: TRBV5-4
D gene: NA
CDR3 DNA: TGTGCCAGCAGCTTCATCTCGACCGCTGAAGCTTTCTTT
CDR3 protein: CASSFISTAEAFF

clone size: NA
J gene: TRBJ2-1
V gene: TRBV19
D gene: NA
CDR3 DNA: TGTGCCAGTAGTATAGATAGGGGGGCTAGTGAGCAGTTCTTC
CDR3 protein: CASSIDRGASEQFF

clone size: once
J gene: TRBJ2-3
V gene: TRBV29-1
D gene: NA
CDR3 DNA: TGCAGCGTTGCGACCGGGACACTAGATACGCAGTATTTT
CDR3 protein: CSVATGTLDTQYF

clone size: many
J gene: TRBJ2-5
V gene: TRBV20-1
D gene: TRBD2
CDR3 DNA: TGCAGTGCTAGTCTCGCTAGCGGGGGGGCCCTGGAGACCCAGTACTTC
CDR3 protein: CSASLASGGALETQYF

clone size: few
J gene: TRBJ1-1
V gene: TRBV20-1
D gene: NA
CDR3 DNA: TGCAGTGCTAGAGATTCTAGTCTACTTCACACTGAAGCTTTCTTT
CDR3 protein: CSARDSSLLHTEAFF

clone size: once
J gene: TRBJ2-5
V gene: TRBV4-2
D gene: TRBD2
CDR3 DNA: TGTGCCAGCAGCCAAGTCCGCCAAAATAGCGGGGGGGCAGGAGAGACCCAGTACTTC
CDR3 protein: CASSQVRQNSGGAGETQYF

clone size: NA
J gene: TRBJ2-7
V gene: TRBV2
D gene: NA
CDR3 DNA: TGTGCCAGCAGTGAGCAGGGCACCTACGAGCAGTACTTC
CDR3 protein: CASSEQGTYEQYF

clone size: NA
J gene: TRBJ2-7
V gene: TRBV20-1
D gene: TRBD2
CDR3 DNA: TGCAGTGTCCCTAGCGGGATTTCCTACGAGCAGTACTTC
CDR3 protein: CSVPSGISYEQYF

clone size: many
J gene: TRBJ1-2
V gene: TRBV5-1
D gene: TRBD1
CDR3 DNA: TGCGCCAGCAGCTTGGTCGCAGGGGGCGACTATGGCTACACCTTC
CDR3 protein: CASSLVAGGDYGYTF

clone size: NA
J gene: TRBJ2-5
V gene: TRBV7-9
D gene: NA
CDR3 DNA: TGTGCCAGCAGCATAACGTCAGAAGCGACCCAGTACTTC
CDR3 protein: CASSITSEATQYF

clone size: many
J gene: TRBJ1-4
V gene: TRBV12-3/TRBV12-4
D gene: TRBD1
CDR3 DNA: TGTGCCAGCAGTTTAGCGGGGACAGGGCTTAAAAAACTGTTTTTT
CDR3 protein: CASSLAGTGLKKLFF

clone size: NA
J gene: TRBJ1-2
V gene: TRBV10-3
D gene: TRBD1
CDR3 DNA: TGTGCCATCACGGACAGGAGCAAGGATGGCTACACCTTC
CDR3 protein: CAITDRSKDGYTF

clone size: NA
J gene: TRBJ2-4
V gene: TRBV20-1
D gene: NA
CDR3 DNA: TGCAGTGCTAGAGATACCGCCCCAAGCATTCAGTACTTC
CDR3 protein: CSARDTAPSIQYF

clone size: NA
J gene: TRBJ2-6
V gene: TRBV2
D gene: NA
CDR3 DNA: TGTGCCAGCATTCGGTCCTCTGGGGCCAACGTCCTGACTTTC
CDR3 protein: CASIRSSGANVLTF

clone size: few
J gene: TRBJ1-5
V gene: TRBV18
D gene: TRBD1
CDR3 DNA: TGTGCCAGCTCACCGCCGGGACAGGGTATCAGGGCCCAGCATTTT
CDR3 protein: CASSPPGQGIRAQHF

clone size: NA
J gene: TRBJ1-5
V gene: TRBV21-1
D gene: NA
CDR3 DNA: TGTGCCAGCAGCAAAAATAATACGAGAAGCAATCAGCCCCAGCATTTT
CDR3 protein: CASSKNNTRSNQPQHF

clone size: few
J gene: TRBJ1-5
V gene: TRBV12-3/TRBV12-4
D gene: NA
CDR3 DNA: TGTGCCAGCAGTTTACGACCAGAGGCCCAGCATTTT
CDR3 protein: CASSLRPEAQHF

clone size: NA
J gene: TRBJ2-5
V gene: TRBV9
D gene: NA
CDR3 DNA: TGTGCCAGCAGCGTAGATGGGGCGGCAGGGGAGACCCAGTACTTC
CDR3 protein: CASSVDGAAGETQYF

clone size: NA
J gene: TRBJ1-2
V gene: TRBV18
D gene: NA
CDR3 DNA: TGTGCCAGCTCACCCGCGGGCGGGGCGGTTGGCTACACCTTC
CDR3 protein: CASSPAGGAVGYTF

clone size: NA
J gene: TRBJ1-2
V gene: TRBV7-2
D gene: TRBD1
CDR3 DNA: TGTGCCAGCAGCTCTGTTGGGACAGCAGCCAACTATGGCTACACCTTC
CDR3 protein: CASSSVGTAANYGYTF

clone size: few
J gene: TRBJ1-4
V gene: TRBV5-1
D gene: NA
CDR3 DNA: TGCGCCAGCAGTGACGGGAGAACAAATGAAAAACTGTTTTTT
CDR3 protein: CASSDGRTNEKLFF

clone size: NA
J gene: TRBJ1-1
V gene: TRBV7-9
D gene: NA
CDR3 DNA: TGTGCCAGCAGCTTGGGGCAGTACACTGAAGCTTTCTTT
CDR3 protein: CASSLGQYTEAFF

clone size: few
J gene: TRBJ1-4
V gene: TRBV5-5
D gene: NA
CDR3 DNA: TGTGCCAGCCACGCCGGCAGGGGTTACGAAAAACTGTTTTTT
CDR3 protein: CASHAGRGYEKLFF

clone size: few
J gene: TRBJ1-6
V gene: TRBV3-1
D gene: TRBD1
CDR3 DNA: TGTGCCAGCAGCCAAGGACAGGGGAAGATTAATTCACCCCTCCACTTT
CDR3 protein: CASSQGQGKINSPLHF

clone size: few
J gene: TRBJ2-7
V gene: TRBV5-1
D gene: NA
CDR3 DNA: TGCGCCAGCAGCGGGGCCGATATAGGCGAGCAGTACTTC
CDR3 protein: CASSGADIGEQYF

clone size: many
J gene: TRBJ2-1
V gene: TRBV3-1
D gene: NA
CDR3 DNA: TGTGCCAGCAGCCAGGCGAGGGGAGGAAGGAATGAGCAGTTCTTC
CDR3 protein: CASSQARGGRNEQFF

clone size: few
J gene: TRBJ2-1
V gene: TRBV29-1
D gene: TRBD2
CDR3 DNA: TGCAGCGTTGAAGATCGGGGCTGGGACGGACTAGCGGGAGGGCAGCAAATCTACAATGAGCAGTTCTTC
CDR3 protein: CSVEDRGWDGLAGGQQIYNEQFF

clone size: many
J gene: TRBJ2-7
V gene: TRBV4-1
D gene: NA
CDR3 DNA: TGCGCCAGCAGCCTTCTCGACATAAACGAGCAGTACTTC
CDR3 protein: CASSLLDINEQYF

clone size: NA
J gene: TRBJ1-1
V gene: TRBV7-8
D gene: NA
CDR3 DNA: TGTGCCAGCAGCTTAAAGGCCACAGGGTTGGGTGCTTTCTTT
CDR3 protein: CASSLKATGLGAFF

clone size: NA
J gene: TRBJ1-1
V gene: TRBV6-5
D gene: NA
CDR3 DNA: TGTGCCAGCAGCGGACCAGGGCGAGGGGCTTTCTTT
CDR3 protein: CASSGPGRGAFF

clone size: once
J gene: TRBJ2-3
V gene: TRBV4-2
D gene: NA
CDR3 DNA: TGTGCCAGCAGCCCCAGAGCGGAAACAGATACGCAGTATTTT
CDR3 protein: CASSPRAETDTQYF

clone size: few
J gene: TRBJ2-3
V gene: TRBV4-2
D gene: NA
CDR3 DNA: TGTGCCAGCAGCCAACCCGGGGGTCGAGGGGCCGATACGCAGTATTTT
CDR3 protein: CASSQPGGRGADTQYF

clone size: NA
J gene: TRBJ2-2
V gene: TRBV20-1
D gene: TRBD2
CDR3 DNA: TGCAGTGCTAGTAAGACTAGCGGGAGGGCCGGGGAGCTGTTTTTT
CDR3 protein: CSASKTSGRAGELFF

clone size: few
J gene: TRBJ2-3
V gene: TRBV20-1
D gene: TRBD2
CDR3 DNA: TGCAGTGCTAGAGCAGCGGGAAGCGCAGATACGCAGTATTTT
CDR3 protein: CSARAAGSADTQYF

clone size: NA
J gene: TRBJ2-4
V gene: TRBV12-3/TRBV12-4
D gene: NA
CDR3 DNA: TGTGCCAGCAGTTTTAAAGAAGGGCCTCTGGCCAAAAACATTCAGTACTTC
CDR3 protein: CASSFKEGPLAKNIQYF

clone size: many
J gene: TRBJ2-1
V gene: TRBV9
D gene: NA
CDR3 DNA: TGTGCCAGCAGCGTAGCGGTTAGCGGCCGCGATGTAGAGCAGTTCTTC
CDR3 protein: CASSVAVSGRDVEQFF

clone size: many
J gene: TRBJ2-5
V gene: TRBV5-1
D gene: NA
CDR3 DNA: TGCGCCAGCAGTCGTTGGGGAGAGACCCAGTACTTC
CDR3 protein: CASSRWGETQYF

clone size: NA
J gene: TRBJ1-2
V gene: TRBV5-1
D gene: NA
CDR3 DNA: TGCGCCAGCAGTCCTCCACTCGGGGGCTACACCTTC
CDR3 protein: CASSPPLGGYTF

clone size: few
J gene: TRBJ2-7
V gene: TRBV6-1
D gene: TRBD2
CDR3 DNA: TGTGCCAGCAGTCTAGAGACGGGGGGGGCCCCCTACGAGCAGTACTTC
CDR3 protein: CASSLETGGAPYEQYF

clone size: NA
J gene: TRBJ2-5
V gene: TRBV24-1
D gene: NA
CDR3 DNA: TGTGCCACCAGTGACCCACGGACGGCAGGGGAGACCCAGTACTTC
CDR3 protein: CATSDPRTAGETQYF

clone size: NA
J gene: TRBJ1-5
V gene: TRBV12-3/TRBV12-4
D gene: TRBD1
CDR3 DNA: TGTGCCAGCAGTGCGGGACAGGGGGCTAAGGTCAATCAGCCCCAGCATTTT
CDR3 protein: CASSAGQGAKVNQPQHF

clone size: few
J gene: TRBJ1-4
V gene: TRBV10-1
D gene: NA
CDR3 DNA: TGCGCCAGCAGTGACCCTGGAGAAAAACTGTTTTTT
CDR3 protein: CASSDPGEKLFF

clone size: NA
J gene: TRBJ2-1
V gene: TRBV29-1
D gene: TRBD1
CDR3 DNA: TGCAGCGTTGATCTGGGACAGGGTGAGGAGCAGTTCTTC
CDR3 protein: CSVDLGQGEEQFF

clone size: NA
J gene: TRBJ2-7
V gene: TRBV12-3/TRBV12-4
D gene: NA
CDR3 DNA: TGTGCCAGCAGTCCCGCACTCTACGAGCAGTACTTC
CDR3 protein: CASSPALYEQYF

clone size: few
J gene: TRBJ2-3
V gene: TRBV7-2
D gene: NA
CDR3 DNA: TGTGCCAGCAGCTTATCTGGGGCCTCAGATACGCAGTATTTT
CDR3 protein: CASSLSGASDTQYF